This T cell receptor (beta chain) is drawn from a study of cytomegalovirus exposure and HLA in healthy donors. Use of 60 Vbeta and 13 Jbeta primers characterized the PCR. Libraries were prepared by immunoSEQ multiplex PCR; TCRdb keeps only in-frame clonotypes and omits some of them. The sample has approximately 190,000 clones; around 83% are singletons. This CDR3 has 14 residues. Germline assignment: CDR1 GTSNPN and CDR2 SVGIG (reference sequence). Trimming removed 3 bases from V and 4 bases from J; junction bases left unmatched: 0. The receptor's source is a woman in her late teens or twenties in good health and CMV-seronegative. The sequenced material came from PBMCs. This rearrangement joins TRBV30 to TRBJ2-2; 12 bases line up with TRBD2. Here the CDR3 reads CAWRGLAGTGELFF. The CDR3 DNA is TGTGCCTGGAGGGGACTAGCGGGCACCGGGGAGCTGTTTTTT.